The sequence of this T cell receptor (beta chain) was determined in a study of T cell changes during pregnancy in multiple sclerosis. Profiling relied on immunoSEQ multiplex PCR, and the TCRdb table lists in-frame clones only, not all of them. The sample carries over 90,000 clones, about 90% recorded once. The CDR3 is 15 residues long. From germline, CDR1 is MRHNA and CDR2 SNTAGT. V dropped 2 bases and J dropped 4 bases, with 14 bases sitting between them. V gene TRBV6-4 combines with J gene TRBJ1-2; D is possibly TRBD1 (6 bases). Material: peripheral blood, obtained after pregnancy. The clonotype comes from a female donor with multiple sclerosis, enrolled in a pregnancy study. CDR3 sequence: CASSDPPTGIYGYTF. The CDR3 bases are TGTGCCAGCAGTGACCCCCCTACAGGGATCTATGGCTACACCTTC.